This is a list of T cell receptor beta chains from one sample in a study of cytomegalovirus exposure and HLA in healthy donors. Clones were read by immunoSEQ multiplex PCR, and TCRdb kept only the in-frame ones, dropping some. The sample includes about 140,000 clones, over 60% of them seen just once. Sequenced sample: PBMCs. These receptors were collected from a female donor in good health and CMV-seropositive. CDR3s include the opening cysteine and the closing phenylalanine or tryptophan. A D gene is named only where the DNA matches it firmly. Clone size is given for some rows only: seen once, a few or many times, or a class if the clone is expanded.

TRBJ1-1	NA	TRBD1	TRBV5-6	CASSLFDRVMNTEAFF	TGTGCCAGCAGCTTGTTCGACAGGGTCATGAACACTGAAGCTTTCTTT
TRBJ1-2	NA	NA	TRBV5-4	CASSLVGSRYGYTF	TGTGCCAGCAGCTTGGTGGGCAGCCGCTATGGCTACACCTTC
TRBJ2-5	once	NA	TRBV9	CASSVALDTSQETQYF	TGTGCCAGCAGCGTAGCCCTAGATACTTCACAAGAGACCCAGTACTTC
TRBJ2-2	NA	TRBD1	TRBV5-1	CASSLAGGNTGELFF	TGCGCCAGCAGCTTGGCAGGGGGCAACACCGGGGAGCTGTTTTTT
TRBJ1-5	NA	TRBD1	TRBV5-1	CASSPDRTNQPQHF	TGCGCCAGCAGCCCGGACAGGACCAATCAGCCCCAGCATTTT
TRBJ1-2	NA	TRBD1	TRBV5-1	CASSPDRGYGYTF	TGCGCCAGCAGCCCCGACAGGGGCTATGGCTACACCTTC
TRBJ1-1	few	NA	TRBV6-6	CASSYLTQTEAFF	TGTGCCAGCAGTTACTTGACACAAACTGAAGCTTTCTTT
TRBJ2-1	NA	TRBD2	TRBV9	CASSERDFPYNEQFF	TGTGCCAGCAGCGAGCGGGACTTCCCATACAATGAGCAGTTCTTC
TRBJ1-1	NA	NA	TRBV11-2	CASSNDRNTEAFF	TGTGCCAGCAGCAATGACAGGAACACTGAAGCTTTCTTT
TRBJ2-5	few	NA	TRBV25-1	CASSESQRTQETQYF	TGTGCCAGCAGTGAATCCCAGCGAACCCAAGAGACCCAGTACTTC
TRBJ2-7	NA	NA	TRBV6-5	CASRNRVSYEQYF	TGTGCCAGCAGAAACAGGGTCTCCTACGAGCAGTACTTC
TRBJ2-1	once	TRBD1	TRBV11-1	CASSLQGGFNEQFF	TGTGCCAGCAGCTTACAAGGGGGCTTCAATGAGCAGTTCTTC
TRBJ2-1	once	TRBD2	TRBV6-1	CASSLSGTSDNEQFF	TGTGCCAGCTCCCTCTCCGGGACTAGCGACAATGAGCAGTTCTTC
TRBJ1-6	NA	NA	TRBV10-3	CAISEANSPLHF	TGTGCCATCAGTGAGGCGAATTCACCCCTCCACTTT
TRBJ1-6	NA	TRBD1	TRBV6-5	CASSYGRQGSHSPLHF	TGTGCCAGCAGTTATGGAAGACAGGGTTCGCATTCACCCCTCCACTTT
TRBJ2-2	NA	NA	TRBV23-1	CASSQSHSFRGADGELFF	TGCGCCAGCAGTCAATCTCACTCCTTCAGGGGGGCTGACGGGGAGCTGTTTTTT
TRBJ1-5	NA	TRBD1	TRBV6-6	CASSRGTDNQPQHF	TGTGCCAGCAGTCGGGGGACAGACAATCAGCCCCAGCATTTT
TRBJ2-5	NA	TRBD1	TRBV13	CASSSGTVETQYF	TGTGCCAGCAGCTCCGGGACAGTAGAGACCCAGTACTTC
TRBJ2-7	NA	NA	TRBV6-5	CASSYSGDDEQYF	TGTGCCAGCAGTTACTCCGGGGATGACGAGCAGTACTTC
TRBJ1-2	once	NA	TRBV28	CASSLAEPNYGYTF	TGTGCCAGCAGTTTAGCAGAACCTAACTATGGCTACACCTTC
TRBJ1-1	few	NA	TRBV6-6	CASMGSGAFF	TGTGCCAGCATGGGGAGTGGAGCTTTCTTT
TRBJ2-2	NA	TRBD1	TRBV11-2	CASSAWTGGGGELFF	TGTGCCAGCAGCGCCTGGACAGGGGGCGGCGGGGAGCTGTTTTTT
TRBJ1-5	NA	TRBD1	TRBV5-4	CASSLPGQGGIGNQPQHF	TGTGCCAGCAGCTTGCCGGGACAGGGAGGAATAGGCAATCAGCCCCAGCATTTT
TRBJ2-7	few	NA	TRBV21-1	CASSHSFGRTYEQYF	TGTGCCAGCAGCCACTCTTTTGGCAGGACCTACGAGCAGTACTTC
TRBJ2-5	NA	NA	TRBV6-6	CASSLSGETQYF	TGTGCCAGCAGCCTCTCCGGGGAGACCCAGTACTTC
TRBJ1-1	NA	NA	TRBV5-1	CASSLVINTEAFF	TGCGCCAGCAGCTTGGTAATCAACACTGAAGCTTTCTTT
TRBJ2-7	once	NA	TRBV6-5	CASCEADRRYEQYF	TGTGCCAGCTGCGAGGCGGACAGACGCTACGAGCAGTACTTC
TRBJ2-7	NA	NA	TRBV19	CASNRGRFSDEQYF	TGTGCCAGTAACCGGGGGAGGTTTTCCGACGAGCAGTACTTC
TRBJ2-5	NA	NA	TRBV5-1	CASSLVRGAGETQYF	TGCGCCAGCAGCTTGGTAAGGGGCGCGGGGGAGACCCAGTACTTC
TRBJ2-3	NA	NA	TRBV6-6	CASSYEAGASTDTQYF	TGTGCCAGCAGTTACGAGGCAGGGGCTAGCACAGATACGCAGTATTTT
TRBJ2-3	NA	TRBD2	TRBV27	CASSNPGLAETDTQYF	TGTGCCAGCAGTAACCCGGGACTAGCGGAGACAGATACGCAGTATTTT
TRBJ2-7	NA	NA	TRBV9	CASSVGGNSGEQYF	TGTGCCAGCAGCGTAGGAGGGAATTCTGGCGAGCAGTACTTC
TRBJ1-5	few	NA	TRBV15	CATSRERASNQPQHF	TGTGCCACCAGCAGAGAGAGGGCTAGCAATCAGCCCCAGCATTTT
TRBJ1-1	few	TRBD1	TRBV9	CASSESGTGNTEAFF	TGTGCCAGCAGCGAATCCGGGACAGGGAACACTGAAGCTTTCTTT
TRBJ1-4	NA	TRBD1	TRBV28	CASSLQGATNEKLFF	TGTGCCAGCAGTTTACAGGGGGCCACTAATGAAAAACTGTTTTTT
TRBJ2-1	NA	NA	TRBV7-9	CASSLQAALGGEQFF	TGTGCCAGCAGCTTACAAGCGGCCCTGGGAGGTGAGCAGTTCTTC
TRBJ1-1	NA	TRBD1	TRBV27	CATLDRANTEAFF	TGTGCCACCCTGGACAGGGCGAACACTGAAGCTTTCTTT
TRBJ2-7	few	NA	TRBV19	CASSSSMRYEQYF	TGTGCCAGTAGTTCCTCGATGCGCTACGAGCAGTACTTC
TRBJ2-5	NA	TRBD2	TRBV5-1	CASRGLAGLQETQYF	TGCGCCAGCAGGGGACTAGCGGGCCTCCAAGAGACCCAGTACTTC
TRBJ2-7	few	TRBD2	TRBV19	CASSRGGISYEQYF	TGTGCCAGTAGCCGGGGGGGCATCTCCTACGAGCAGTACTTC
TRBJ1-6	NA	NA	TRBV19	CASSIEGVVDSPLHF	TGTGCCAGTAGTATTGAGGGTGTAGTCGATTCACCCCTCCACTTT
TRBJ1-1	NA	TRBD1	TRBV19	CASSIVTGTGTNTEAFF	TGTGCCAGTAGTATAGTAACAGGGACAGGAACGAACACTGAAGCTTTCTTT
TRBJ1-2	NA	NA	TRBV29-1	CSVEGPGNYGYTF	TGCAGCGTTGAAGGGCCGGGAAACTATGGCTACACCTTC
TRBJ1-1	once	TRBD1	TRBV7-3	CASSQLPTGLAEAFF	TGTGCCAGCAGCCAGTTACCGACAGGGTTGGCTGAAGCTTTCTTT
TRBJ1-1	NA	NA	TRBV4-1	CASSQGPTVLTEAFF	TGCGCCAGCAGCCAAGGTCCGACAGTACTCACTGAAGCTTTCTTT
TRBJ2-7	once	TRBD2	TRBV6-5	CASSYLAGSTEQYF	TGTGCCAGCAGTTATCTAGCGGGAAGCACCGAGCAGTACTTC
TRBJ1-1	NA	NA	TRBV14	CASSHKGRGISEAFF	TGTGCCAGCAGCCACAAGGGGAGGGGTATTTCTGAAGCTTTCTTT
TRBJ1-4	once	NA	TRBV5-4	CASSLRSGGGTNEKLFF	TGTGCCAGCAGCTTGAGGTCTGGGGGAGGTACTAATGAAAAACTGTTTTTT
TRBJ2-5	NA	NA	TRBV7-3	CASSLRGRETQYF	TGTGCCAGCAGCTTAAGGGGGCGTGAGACCCAGTACTTC
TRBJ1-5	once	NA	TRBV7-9	CASSTVTGENQPQHF	TGTGCCAGCAGCACGGTGACGGGGGAAAATCAGCCCCAGCATTTT
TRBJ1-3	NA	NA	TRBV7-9	CASSLASAGNTIYF	TGTGCCAGCAGCTTAGCCAGCGCTGGAAACACCATATATTTT